Reported below is one T cell receptor beta chain. V trimming: 0 bases; J trimming: 1 base; junction bases outside the gene matches: 1. The CDR3 is 16 residues long. Germline V gene lookup returns CDR1 MNHEY and CDR2 SVGAGI. TCRdb itself ran the 5' RACE reads through MiXCR, one entry per CDR3 protein. The sample gives fewer than 25,000 distinct CDR3 sequences, around 13% of which show up once; about 35% is in the top ten. The sample originates from a study of CD8 T cells in ankylosing spondylitis. The TCR comes from a male donor with ankylosing spondylitis or in good health (not recorded which). Input material: blood. V gene TRBV6-5 combines with J gene TRBJ2-3; TRBD2 agrees at 10 bases. The CDR3 nucleotides read TGTGCCAGCAGTTACTCCCTAGCGGGGGGCACAGATACGCAGTATTTT. It encodes CASSYSLAGGTDTQYF.